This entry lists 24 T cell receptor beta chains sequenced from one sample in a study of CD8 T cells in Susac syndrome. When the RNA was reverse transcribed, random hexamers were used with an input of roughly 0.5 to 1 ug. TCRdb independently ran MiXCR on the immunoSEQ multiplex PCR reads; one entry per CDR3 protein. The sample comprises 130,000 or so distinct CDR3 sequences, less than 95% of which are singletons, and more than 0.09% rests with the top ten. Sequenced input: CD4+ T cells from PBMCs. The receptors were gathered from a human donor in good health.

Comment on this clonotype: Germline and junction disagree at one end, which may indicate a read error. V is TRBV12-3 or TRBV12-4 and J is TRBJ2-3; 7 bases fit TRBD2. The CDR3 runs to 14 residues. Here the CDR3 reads CASSLADLTDTQYF. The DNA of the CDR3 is TGTGCCAGCAGTCTAGCGGACCTCACAGATACGCAGTATTTT.

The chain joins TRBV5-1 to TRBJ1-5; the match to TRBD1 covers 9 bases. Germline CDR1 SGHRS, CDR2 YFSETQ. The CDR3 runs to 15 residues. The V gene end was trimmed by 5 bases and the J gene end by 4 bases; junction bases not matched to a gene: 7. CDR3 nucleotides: TGCGCCAGCAGGCGGGGACAGGGCCTTAATCAGCCCCAGCATTTT. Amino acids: CASRRGQGLNQPQHF. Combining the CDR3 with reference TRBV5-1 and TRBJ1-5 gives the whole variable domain KAGVTQTPRYLIKTRGQQVTLSCSPISGHRSVSWYQQTPGQGLQFLFEYFSETQRNKGNFPGRFSGRQFSNSRSEMNVSTLELGDSALYLCASRRGQGLNQPQHFGDGTRLSIL.

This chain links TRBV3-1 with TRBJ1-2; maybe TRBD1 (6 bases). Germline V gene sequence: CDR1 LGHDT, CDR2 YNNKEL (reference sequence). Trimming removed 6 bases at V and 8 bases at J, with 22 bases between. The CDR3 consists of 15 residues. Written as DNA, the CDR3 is TGTGCCAGCAGTCATTCCGGGGGGCGCCCCCGAGGCTACACCTTC. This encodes CASSHSGGRPRGYTF.

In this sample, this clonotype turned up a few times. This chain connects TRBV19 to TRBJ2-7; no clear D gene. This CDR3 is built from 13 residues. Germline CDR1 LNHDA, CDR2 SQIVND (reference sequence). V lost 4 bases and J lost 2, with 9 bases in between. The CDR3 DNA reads TGTGCCAGTAGTAGTGACAAGACCTACGAGCAGTACTTC. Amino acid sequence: CASSSDKTYEQYF.

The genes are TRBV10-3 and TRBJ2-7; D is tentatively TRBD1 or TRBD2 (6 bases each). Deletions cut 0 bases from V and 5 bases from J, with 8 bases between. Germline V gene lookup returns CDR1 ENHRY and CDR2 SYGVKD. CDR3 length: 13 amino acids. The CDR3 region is CAISESGGHEQYF. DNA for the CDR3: TGTGCCATCAGTGAGTCCGGGGGCCACGAGCAGTACTTC.

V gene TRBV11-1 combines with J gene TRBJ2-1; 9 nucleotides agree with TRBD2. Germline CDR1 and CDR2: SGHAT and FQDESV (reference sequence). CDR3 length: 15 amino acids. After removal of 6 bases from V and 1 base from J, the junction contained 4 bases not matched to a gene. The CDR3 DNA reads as TGTGCCAGCAGGAGGACTAGCGCTTCCTACAATGAGCAGTTCTTC. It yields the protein CASRRTSASYNEQFF.

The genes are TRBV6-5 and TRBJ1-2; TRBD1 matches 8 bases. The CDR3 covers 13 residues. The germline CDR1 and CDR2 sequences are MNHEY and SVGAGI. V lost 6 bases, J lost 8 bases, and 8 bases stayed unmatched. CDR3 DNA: TGTGCCAGCAGCCGGACAGGGACCACCGGCTACACCTTC. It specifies CASSRTGTTGYTF.

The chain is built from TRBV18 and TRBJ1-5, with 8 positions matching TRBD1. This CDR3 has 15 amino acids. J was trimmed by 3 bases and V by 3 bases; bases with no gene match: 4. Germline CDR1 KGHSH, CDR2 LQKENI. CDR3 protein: CASSPTGGNNQPQHF. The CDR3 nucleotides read TGTGCCAGCTCACCCACAGGGGGAAACAATCAGCCCCAGCATTTT. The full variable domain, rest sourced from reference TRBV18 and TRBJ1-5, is NAGVMQNPRHLVRRRGQEARLRCSPMKGHSHVYWYRQLPEEGLKFMVYLQKENIIDESGMPKERFSAEFPKEGPSILRIQQVVRGDSAAYFCASSPTGGNNQPQHFGDGTRLSIL.

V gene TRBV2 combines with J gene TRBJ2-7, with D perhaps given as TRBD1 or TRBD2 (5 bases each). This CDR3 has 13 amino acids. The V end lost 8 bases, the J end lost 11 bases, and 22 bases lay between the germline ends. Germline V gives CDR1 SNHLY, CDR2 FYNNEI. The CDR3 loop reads CASGPTTTGRKYF. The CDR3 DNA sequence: TGTGCCAGCGGCCCGACTACGACGGGACGTAAGTACTTC.

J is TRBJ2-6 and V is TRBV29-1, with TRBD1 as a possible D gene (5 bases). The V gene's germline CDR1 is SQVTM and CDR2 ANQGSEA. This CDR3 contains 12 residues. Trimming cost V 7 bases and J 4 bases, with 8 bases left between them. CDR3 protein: CSASGGANVLTF. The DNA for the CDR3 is TGCAGCGCATCAGGGGGGGCCAACGTCCTGACTTTC.

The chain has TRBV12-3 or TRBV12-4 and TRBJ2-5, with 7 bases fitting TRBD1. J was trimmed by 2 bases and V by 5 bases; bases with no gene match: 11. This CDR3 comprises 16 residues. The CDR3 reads CASSPQGQLNQETQYF. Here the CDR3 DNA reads TGTGCCAGCAGTCCACAGGGACAGCTTAATCAAGAGACCCAGTACTTC.

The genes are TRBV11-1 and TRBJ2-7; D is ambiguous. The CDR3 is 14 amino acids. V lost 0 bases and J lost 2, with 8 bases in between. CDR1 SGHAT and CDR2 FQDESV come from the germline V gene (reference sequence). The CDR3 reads CASSLAVTTYEQYF. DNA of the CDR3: TGTGCCAGCAGCTTAGCGGTCACCACCTACGAGCAGTACTTC.

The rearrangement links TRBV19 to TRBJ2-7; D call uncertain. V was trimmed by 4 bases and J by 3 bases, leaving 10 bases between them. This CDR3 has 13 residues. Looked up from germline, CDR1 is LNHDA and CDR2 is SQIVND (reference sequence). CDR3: CASSTSSNYEQYF. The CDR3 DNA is TGTGCCAGTAGTACATCTAGTAACTACGAGCAGTACTTC. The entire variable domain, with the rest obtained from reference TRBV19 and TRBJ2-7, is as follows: DGGITQSPKYLFRKEGQNVTLSCEQNLNHDAMYWYRQDPGQGLRLIYYSQIVNDFQKGDIAEGYSVSREKKESFPLTVTSAQKNPTAFYLCASSTSSNYEQYFGPGTRLTVT.

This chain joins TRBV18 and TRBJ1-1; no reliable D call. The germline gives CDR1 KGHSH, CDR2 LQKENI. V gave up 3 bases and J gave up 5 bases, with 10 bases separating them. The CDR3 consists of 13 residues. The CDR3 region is CASSPWGGTEAFF. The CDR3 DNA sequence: TGTGCCAGCTCACCCTGGGGAGGTACTGAAGCTTTCTTT.

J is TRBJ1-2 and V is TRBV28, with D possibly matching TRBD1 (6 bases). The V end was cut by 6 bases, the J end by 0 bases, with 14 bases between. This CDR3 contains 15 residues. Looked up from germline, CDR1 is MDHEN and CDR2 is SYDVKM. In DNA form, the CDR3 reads TGTGCCAGCAGCTCAGGACAGAGCGCTAACTATGGCTACACCTTC. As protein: CASSSGQSANYGYTF.

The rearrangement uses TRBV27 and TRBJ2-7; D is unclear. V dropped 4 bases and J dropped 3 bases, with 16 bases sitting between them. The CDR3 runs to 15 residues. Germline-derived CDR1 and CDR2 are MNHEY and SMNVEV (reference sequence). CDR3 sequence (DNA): TGTGCCAGCAGTTCGGAACCCCTAAGGAACTACGAGCAGTACTTC. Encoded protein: CASSSEPLRNYEQYF.

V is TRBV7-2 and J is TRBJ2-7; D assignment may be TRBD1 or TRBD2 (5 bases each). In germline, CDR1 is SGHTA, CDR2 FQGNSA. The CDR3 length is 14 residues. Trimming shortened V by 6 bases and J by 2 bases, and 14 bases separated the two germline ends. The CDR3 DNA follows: TGTGCCAGCAGATTCGGGACGGCCGCCTACGAGCAGTACTTC. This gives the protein CASRFGTAAYEQYF.

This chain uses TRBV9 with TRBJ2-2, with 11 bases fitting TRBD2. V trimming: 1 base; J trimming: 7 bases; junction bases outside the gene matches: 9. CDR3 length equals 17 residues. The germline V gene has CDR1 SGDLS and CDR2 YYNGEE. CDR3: CASSVTSGSFNGGELFF. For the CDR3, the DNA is TGTGCCAGCAGCGTAACTAGCGGGAGCTTTAACGGCGGGGAGCTGTTTTTT.

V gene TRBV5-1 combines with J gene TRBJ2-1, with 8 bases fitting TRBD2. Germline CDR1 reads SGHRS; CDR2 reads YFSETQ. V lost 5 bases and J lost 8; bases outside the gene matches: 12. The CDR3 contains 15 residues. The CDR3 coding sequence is TGCGCCAGCAGTTTTGCCGGGACTAGGGGAGATGAGCAGTTCTTC. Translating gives CASSFAGTRGDEQFF.

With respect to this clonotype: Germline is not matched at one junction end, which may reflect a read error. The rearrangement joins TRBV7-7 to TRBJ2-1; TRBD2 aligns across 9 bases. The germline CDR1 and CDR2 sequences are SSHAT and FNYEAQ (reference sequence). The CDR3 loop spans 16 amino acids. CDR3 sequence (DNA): TGTGCTAGCAGCTTAGGTGCCGGGACTAGCCACAATGAGCAGTTCTTC. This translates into CASSLGAGTSHNEQFF. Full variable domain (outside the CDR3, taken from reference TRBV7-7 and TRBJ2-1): GAGVSQSPRYKVTKRGQDVTLRCDPISSHATLYWYQQALGQGPEFLTYFNYEAQPDKSGLPSDRFSAERPEGSISTLTIQRTEQRDSAMYRCASSLGAGTSHNEQFFGPGTRLTVL.

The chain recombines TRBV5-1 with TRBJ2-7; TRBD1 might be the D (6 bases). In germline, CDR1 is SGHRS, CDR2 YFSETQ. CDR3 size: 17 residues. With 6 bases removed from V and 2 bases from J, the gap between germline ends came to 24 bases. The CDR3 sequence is CASTSRDTLPYPYEQYF. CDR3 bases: TGCGCCAGCACATCAAGGGACACGCTCCCCTACCCCTACGAGCAGTACTTC.

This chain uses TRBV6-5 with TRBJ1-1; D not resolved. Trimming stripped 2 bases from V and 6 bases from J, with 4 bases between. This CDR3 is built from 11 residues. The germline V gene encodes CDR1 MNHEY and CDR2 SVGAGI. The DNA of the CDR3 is TGTGCCAGCAGTTACAGGGCTGAAGCTTTCTTT. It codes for CASSYRAEAFF.

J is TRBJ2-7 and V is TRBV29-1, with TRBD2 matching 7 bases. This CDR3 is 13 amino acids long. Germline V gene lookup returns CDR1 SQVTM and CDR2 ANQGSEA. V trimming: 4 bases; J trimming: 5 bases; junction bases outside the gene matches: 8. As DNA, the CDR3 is TGCAGCGTTGTGGCGGGAGCCCCCCACGAGCAGTACTTC. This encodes CSVVAGAPHEQYF.

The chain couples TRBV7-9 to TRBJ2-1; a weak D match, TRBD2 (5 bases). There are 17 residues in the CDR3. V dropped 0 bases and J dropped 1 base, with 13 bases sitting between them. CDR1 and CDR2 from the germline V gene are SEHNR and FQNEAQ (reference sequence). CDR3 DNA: TGTGCCAGCAGCTTAGCCCCCCAGCGGCCTTCCTACAATGAGCAGTTCTTC. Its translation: CASSLAPQRPSYNEQFF.